The 29 T cell receptor beta chains presented below share a single source sample, sequenced in a study of brain metastases from non-small cell lung cancer. The method was immunoSEQ multiplex PCR; TCRdb's version includes in-frame clones alone and lacks a portion of them. The data show roughly 1,200 clones, less than 85% seen once. Source material: tissue from a brain metastasis. The receptors were gathered from a donor aged 40 or over with non-small cell lung cancer.

The V gene is TRBV7-9, the J gene TRBJ2-7; 8 nucleotides align to TRBD1. Trimming at V came to 5 bases and at J to 0 bases, leaving 3 bases not matched to a gene. Germline CDR1 reads SEHNR; CDR2 reads FQNEAQ (reference sequence). This CDR3 has 14 residues. The CDR3 region has the DNA TGTGCCAGCAGCCGGGACAGGACCTCCTACGAGCAGTACTTC. Translating it yields CASSRDRTSYEQYF.

With regard to this clone: One end of the junction varies from germline; a read error may be responsible. The chain has TRBV5-4 and TRBJ2-7; possibly TRBD2 for D (6 bases). The CDR3 totals 17 residues. From germline, CDR1 is SGHNT and CDR2 YYREEE (reference sequence). CDR3 sequence (DNA): TGTGTCAGCAGCTTTGGTAGCTTGGGACTGGGGGTCGACGAGCAGTACTTC. Translating gives CVSSFGSLGLGVDEQYF. Complete variable domain (other parts from reference TRBV5-4 and TRBJ2-7): ETGVTQSPTHLIKTRGQQVTLRCSSQSGHNTVSWYQQALGQGPQFIFQYYREEENGRGNFPPRFSGLQFPNYSSELNVNALELDDSALYLCVSSFGSLGLGVDEQYFGPGTRLTVT.

V gene TRBV6-2 or TRBV6-3 combines with J gene TRBJ2-7; 9 bases fit TRBD2. From germline, CDR1 is MNHEY and CDR2 SVGEGT. The CDR3 has 16 residues. V lost 4 bases and J lost 1; bases outside the gene matches: 8. This CDR3 is CASSFNAGGKSYEQYF. The CDR3, as DNA: TGTGCCAGCAGTTTCAACGCGGGAGGGAAGTCCTACGAGCAGTACTTC.

The chain joins TRBV9 to TRBJ2-1, with D maybe TRBD2 (6 bases). This CDR3 contains 16 residues. Trimming shortened V by 0 bases and J by 1 base, and 11 bases separated the two germline ends. From germline, CDR1 is SGDLS and CDR2 YYNGEE. DNA for the CDR3: TGTGCCAGCAGCGTAGGCCTCCTAGCGTCCTACAATGAGCAGTTCTTC. Translating gives CASSVGLLASYNEQFF.

The chain has TRBV18 and TRBJ2-1; 11 nucleotides match TRBD2. This CDR3 is built from 14 residues. Germline V lookup: CDR1 KGHSH, CDR2 LQKENI. Unmatched junction bases numbered 5, after V lost 3 bases and J lost 10 bases. In nucleotides, the CDR3 is TGTGCCAGCTCACCGACTAGCGGGGTCGGGGAGCAGTTCTTC. Its protein product is CASSPTSGVGEQFF.

The V call is TRBV12-3 or TRBV12-4, the J call TRBJ2-5, with no clear D. This CDR3 spans 11 amino acids. The V end was cut by 8 bases, the J end by 4 bases, with 8 bases between. The CDR3: CASLVTETQYF. DNA of the CDR3: TGTGCCAGCCTAGTTACAGAGACCCAGTACTTC.

The V and J genes are TRBV12-3 or TRBV12-4 and TRBJ2-1; 8 bases match TRBD2. The CDR3 totals 13 residues. V was clipped by 10 bases and J by 5 bases; unmatched bases: 7. DNA of the CDR3: TGTGCCATCGCGGGAGGTGGCCACAATGAGCAGTTCTTC. It is translated as CAIAGGGHNEQFF.

The chain recombines TRBV30 with TRBJ1-2; D is perhaps TRBD1 (5 bases). This CDR3 is built from 11 residues. V was cut by 2 bases and J by 7 bases, with 8 bases left in between. Germline V gives CDR1 GTSNPN, CDR2 SVGIG (reference sequence). The CDR3 spells CAWSRGVGYTF. CDR3 sequence (DNA): TGTGCCTGGAGTAGGGGAGTTGGCTACACCTTC. The whole variable domain, remainder taken from reference TRBV30 and TRBJ1-2, is SQTIHQWPATLVQPVGSPLSLECTVEGTSNPNLYWYRQAAGRGLQLLFYSVGIGQISSEVPQNLSASRPQDRQFILSSKKLLLSDSGFYLCAWSRGVGYTFGSGTRLTVV.

The chain couples TRBV7-9 to TRBJ2-3, with 8 bases lining up with TRBD2. The CDR3 spans 14 residues. The germline V gene encodes CDR1 SEHNR and CDR2 FQNEAQ (reference sequence). The V gene end was trimmed by 5 bases and the J gene end by 1 base; junction bases not matched to a gene: 2. The CDR3 sequence: CASSAAGGTDTQYF. In DNA form, the CDR3 reads TGTGCCAGCAGCGCAGCGGGGGGCACAGATACGCAGTATTTT.

The V gene is TRBV4-2, the J gene TRBJ2-1; tentative D call: TRBD2 (6 bases). This CDR3 contains 13 residues. In germline, CDR1 is LGHNA, CDR2 YNFKEQ. Trimming took off 8 bases at V and 3 bases at J, with 11 bases between the two ends. The CDR3 sequence is CASAGDFYNEQFF. As DNA, the CDR3 is TGTGCCAGCGCTGGGGACTTCTACAATGAGCAGTTCTTC.

This sequence joins TRBV19 and TRBJ1-4, with a weak D call TRBD1 (5 bases). Germline V gene data show CDR1 as LNHDA and CDR2 as SQIVND (reference sequence). This CDR3 has 17 amino acids. The V end lost 5 bases, the J end lost 2 bases, and 18 bases lay between the germline ends. The CDR3 loop is CASSARSLGATNEKLFF. The CDR3 DNA sequence: TGTGCCAGTAGTGCCCGAAGTCTAGGGGCCACTAATGAAAAACTGTTTTTT.

In its sample, this clone was seen once. The V call is TRBV19, the J call TRBJ2-7, with a tentative D call TRBD1 (6 bases). The CDR3 has 15 residues. The germline gives CDR1 LNHDA, CDR2 SQIVND (reference sequence). V gave up 1 base and J gave up 0 bases, with 10 bases separating them. The DNA for the CDR3 is TGTGCCAGTAGTATAGGGGCAGGGGACTCCTACGAGCAGTACTTC. This encodes CASSIGAGDSYEQYF.

The genes are TRBV28 and TRBJ1-2; D is unresolved. The CDR3 is 13 amino acids. The V end lost 3 bases, the J end lost 7 bases, and 12 bases lay between the germline ends. The germline gives CDR1 MDHEN, CDR2 SYDVKM. This chain's CDR3 is CASSFVRTGGYTF. For the CDR3, the DNA is TGTGCCAGCAGTTTTGTTCGGACGGGTGGCTACACCTTC.

This clone was seen once. The gene calls are TRBV10-3 and TRBJ1-2; 9 positions agree with TRBD1. Germline V gene data show CDR1 as ENHRY and CDR2 as SYGVKD. Losses at the gene ends were 1 base for V and 6 bases for J; bases not matched to a gene: 3. The CDR3 is 14 residues long. The CDR3 sequence is CAISEFRQGDGYTF. The CDR3 nucleotides are TGTGCCATCAGTGAGTTCCGACAGGGGGATGGCTACACCTTC.

Written as DNA, the CDR3 is TGTGCCAGCTCCCCCACGTCCCAAGAGACCCAGTACTTC. Translated: CASSPTSQETQYF. The chain employs TRBV18 and TRBJ2-5, with D hard to call. V was trimmed by 6 bases and J by 1 base, leaving 9 bases between them. Germline-derived CDR1 and CDR2 are KGHSH and LQKENI. The length of the CDR3 is 13 residues.

The chain has TRBV30 and TRBJ2-5; D gene unclear. V was pared by 1 base and J by 1 base, with 7 bases between. The CDR3 spans 13 residues. CDR1 is GTSNPN and CDR2 is SVGIG in the germline V gene (reference sequence). The CDR3 loop reads CAWSGDTQETQYF. In nucleotides, the CDR3 is TGTGCCTGGAGTGGAGACACCCAAGAGACCCAGTACTTC.

This chain's CDR3 is CASSQGNGGYTF. CDR3 in DNA: TGTGCCAGCAGTCAGGGGAACGGTGGCTACACCTTC. The V call is TRBV12-3 or TRBV12-4, the J call TRBJ1-2, with a weak D call TRBD1 (6 bases). V gave up 5 bases and J gave up 7 bases, with 11 bases separating them. The CDR3 totals 12 residues.

The gene calls are TRBV11-3 and TRBJ2-1, with D maybe TRBD2 (5 bases). Germline lookup yields CDR1 SGHNT and CDR2 YENEEA. V lost 3 bases and J lost 2, with 11 bases in between. The length of the CDR3 is 15 residues. In nucleotides, the CDR3 is TGTGCCAGCAGCTTGATGGCGGGTGCCTACAATGAGCAGTTCTTC. Protein sequence: CASSLMAGAYNEQFF.

The rearrangement uses TRBV6-6 and TRBJ2-5; D ambiguous. Trimming stripped 6 bases from V and 4 bases from J, with 15 bases between. Looked up from germline, CDR1 is MNHNY and CDR2 is SVGAGI (reference sequence). CDR3 length: 14 residues. In DNA, the CDR3 is TGTGCCAGCAGACACGATCCTAGGCCAGAGACCCAGTACTTC. Its protein product is CASRHDPRPETQYF.

The V and J genes are TRBV4-1 and TRBJ2-5; 10 bases align to TRBD2. This CDR3 is 19 amino acids long. Trimming cost V 3 bases and J 0 bases; bases outside gene matches: 13. The germline V gene encodes CDR1 MGHRA and CDR2 YSYEKL. This CDR3 reads CASSQERTSGRAYQETQYF. CDR3 bases: TGCGCCAGCAGCCAGGAGCGGACTAGCGGACGCGCGTACCAAGAGACCCAGTACTTC.

Concerning this clone: A single base separates this from a much larger clone, so it may be a read error. The rearrangement links TRBV19 to TRBJ1-2, with D uncertain. Germline V gene lookup returns CDR1 LNHDA and CDR2 SQIVND (reference sequence). The CDR3 extends over 14 amino acids. V was shortened by 2 bases and J by 1 base, with 8 bases between the two germline ends. As DNA, the CDR3 is TGTGCCAGTAGTATATTTAGTGGTAACTATGGCTACACCTTC. It translates to CASSIFSGNYGYTF.

This sequence joins TRBV27 and TRBJ2-3, with D hard to call. Germline-derived CDR1 and CDR2 are MNHEY and SMNVEV (reference sequence). The length of the CDR3 is 14 residues. Deletions cut 10 bases from V and 1 base from J, with 15 bases between. In DNA, the CDR3 is TGTGCCACCAAGGGCAACTCCGGCACAGATACGCAGTATTTT. Translation gives CATKGNSGTDTQYF.

The J gene is TRBJ2-1, the V gene TRBV7-2; no reliable D call. Looked up from germline, CDR1 is SGHTA and CDR2 is FQGNSA. This CDR3 region has 15 residues. V lost 5 bases and J 6 bases, leaving 17 bases between the germline ends. DNA for the CDR3: TGTGCCAGCAGCCCCGAGAGCACCTCGCTCAATGAGCAGTTCTTC. Translation: CASSPESTSLNEQFF.

The CDR3 nucleotides read TGTGCCAGTAGTAGGAGTTTAGCGGGAGGTACAGATACGCAGTATTTT. This gives the protein CASSRSLAGGTDTQYF. V gene TRBV19 combines with J gene TRBJ2-3, with TRBD2 matching over 10 bases. Per the germline V gene, CDR1 is LNHDA and CDR2 is SQIVND (reference sequence). This CDR3 contains 16 residues. J gave up 3 bases and V 4 bases, and 7 bases lay outside the gene matches.

The chain has TRBV9 and TRBJ2-5; D possibly matches TRBD1 or TRBD2 (5 bases each). Germline values: CDR1 SGDLS, CDR2 YYNGEE. The CDR3 totals 16 residues. Trimming removed 0 bases at V and 2 bases at J, with 14 bases between. For the CDR3, the DNA is TGTGCCAGCAGCGTAGGGAATCGGGGCGGGCAAGAGACCCAGTACTTC. Translated, it gives CASSVGNRGGQETQYF.

The V gene is TRBV3-1 (or the pseudogene TRBV3-2), the J gene TRBJ2-3; D call uncertain. Germline CDR1 and CDR2: LGHDT and YNNKEL (reference sequence). V lost 3 bases, J lost 9 bases, and 13 bases lay in between. The CDR3 covers 13 residues. Here the CDR3 reads CASSQRTGSTQYF. CDR3 DNA: TGTGCCAGCAGCCAGCGGACGGGTTCGACGCAGTATTTT.

The chain uses TRBV7-9 and TRBJ2-2, with 9 nucleotides matching TRBD1. The length of the CDR3 is 15 residues. J gave up 7 bases and V 5 bases, and 8 bases lay outside the gene matches. Germline CDR1 is SEHNR and CDR2 is FQNEAQ (reference sequence). This CDR3 reads CASSHGTGQVGELFF. The CDR3 DNA reads TGTGCCAGCAGCCACGGGACAGGGCAGGTCGGGGAGCTGTTTTTT.

This clone came up a few times. The chain carries TRBV19 and TRBJ2-1; TRBD1 matches at 8 bases. Losses at the gene ends were 4 bases for V and 4 bases for J; bases not matched to a gene: 6. Germline V gene lookup returns CDR1 LNHDA and CDR2 SQIVND (reference sequence). The CDR3 has 15 amino acids. CDR3 DNA sequence: TGTGCCAGTAGTAAAGGTTGGACAGGGTACAATGAGCAGTTCTTC. It yields the protein CASSKGWTGYNEQFF.

The chain joins TRBV11-1 to TRBJ1-1, with no clear D. The CDR3 runs 13 residues. CDR1 and CDR2 from the germline V gene are SGHAT and FQDESV (reference sequence). Trimming took off 5 bases at V and 3 bases at J, with 10 bases between the two ends. The CDR3 DNA sequence: TGTGCCAGCAGCCTTAGTATGGACACTGAAGCTTTCTTT. Protein: CASSLSMDTEAFF.